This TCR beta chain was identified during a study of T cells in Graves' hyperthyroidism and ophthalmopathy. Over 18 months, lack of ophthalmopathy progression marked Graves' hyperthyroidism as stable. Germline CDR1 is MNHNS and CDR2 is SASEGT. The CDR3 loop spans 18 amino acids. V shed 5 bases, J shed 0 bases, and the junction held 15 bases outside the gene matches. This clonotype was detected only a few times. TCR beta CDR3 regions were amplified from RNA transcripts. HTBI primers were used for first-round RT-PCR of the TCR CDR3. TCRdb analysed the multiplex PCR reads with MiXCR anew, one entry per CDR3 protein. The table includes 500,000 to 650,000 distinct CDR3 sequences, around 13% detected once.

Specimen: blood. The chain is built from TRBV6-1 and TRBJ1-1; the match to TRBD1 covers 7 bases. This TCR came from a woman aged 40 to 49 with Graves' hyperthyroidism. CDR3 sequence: CASSSDGRQGWVNTEAFF. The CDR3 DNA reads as TGTGCCAGCAGTTCTGACGGAAGACAGGGATGGGTGAACACTGAAGCTTTCTTT.